These T cell receptor beta chains were read from a single sample in a study of identical twins. MiXCR was run by TCRdb on the 5' RACE reads, yielding one entry per CDR3 protein. The data hold about 530,000 distinct CDR3 sequences, with 20% to 25% observed a single time. These data were also filed under a second study, of yellow fever vaccine responses in identical twins.

Sequencing was performed on CD4+ T cells sorted from blood. All receptors derive from a woman between 18 and 29 years old in good health. Both conserved end residues are part of each CDR3. The order of the fields is J gene, clone size, D gene, V gene, CDR3 protein, CDR3 DNA. A D gene is named only where the DNA matches it firmly. Where a row states a size, it is once, few, many or the class of an expanded clone; other rows omit it.

>TRBJ2-1|-|-|TRBV6-2/TRBV6-3
CASSYSSESKDRNEQFF
TGTGCCAGCAGTTACTCGAGTGAATCCAAAGACAGGAATGAGCAGTTCTTC
>TRBJ2-7|few|TRBD2|TRBV7-9
CASSLTSASYEQYF
TGTGCCAGCAGCCTGACTAGCGCCTCCTACGAGCAGTACTTC
>TRBJ2-3|few|TRBD2|TRBV9
CATSGTEGLAGPADTQYF
TGTGCCACGTCCGGGACTGAGGGACTAGCGGGACCCGCAGATACGCAGTATTTT
>TRBJ2-7|-|-|TRBV28
CASSLPGISSYEQYF
TGTGCCAGCAGTTTACCCGGCATTTCCTCCTACGAGCAGTACTTC
>TRBJ2-3|few|-|TRBV6-4
CASSDTGFTTDTQYF
TGTGCCAGCAGTGACACAGGGTTTACCACAGATACGCAGTATTTT
>TRBJ1-4|few|-|TRBV5-1
CASSSGGSFNEKLFF
TGCGCCAGCAGCTCAGGTGGCAGCTTTAATGAAAAACTGTTTTTT
>TRBJ2-5|-|-|TRBV5-1
CASSLDGQPQETQYF
TGCGCCAGCAGCTTGGACGGGCAGCCACAAGAGACCCAGTACTTC
>TRBJ2-2|few|-|TRBV19
CASKLVNTGELFF
TGTGCCAGTAAATTGGTGAACACCGGGGAGCTGTTTTTT
>TRBJ2-3|-|-|TRBV10-1
CASSESVASTDTQYF
TGCGCCAGCAGTGAGTCGGTGGCTAGCACAGATACGCAGTATTTT
>TRBJ2-1|few|-|TRBV20-1
CSAPVGRGVGNEQFF
TGCAGTGCTCCGGTAGGCCGAGGGGTCGGCAATGAGCAGTTCTTC
>TRBJ2-1|-|-|TRBV29-1
CSEGSRGGNEQFF
TGCAGTGAAGGGTCCCGCGGAGGCAATGAGCAGTTCTTC
>TRBJ2-2|few|TRBD1|TRBV6-1
CASRVPGGTGGNTGELFF
TGTGCCAGCAGAGTCCCGGGGGGGACAGGGGGCAACACCGGGGAGCTGTTTTTT
>TRBJ2-2|-|TRBD1|TRBV11-2
CASSTRTGGNTGELFF
TGTGCCAGCAGTACCAGGACAGGGGGGAACACCGGGGAGCTGTTTTTT
>TRBJ2-7|-|TRBD2|TRBV10-3
CAISDGLAGVPYEQYF
TGTGCCATCAGTGACGGACTAGCGGGAGTTCCGTACGAGCAGTACTTC
>TRBJ2-1|few|-|TRBV5-1
CASSLGDPHAMRFF
TGCGCCAGCAGCTTGGGTGACCCCCATGCGATGCGGTTCTTC
>TRBJ1-6|-|-|TRBV7-9
CASSLFDGDNSPLHF
TGTGCCAGCAGTCTCTTCGACGGAGATAATTCACCCCTCCACTTT
>TRBJ2-2|-|TRBD2|TRBV18
CASSRLAGRNTGELFF
TGTGCCAGCTCTCGACTAGCGGGGAGGAACACCGGGGAGCTGTTTTTT
>TRBJ2-1|few|TRBD2|TRBV27
CASSSLAGGRPGEQFF
TGTGCCAGCAGTTCCTTAGCGGGGGGGCGCCCGGGTGAGCAGTTCTTC
>TRBJ2-1|-|TRBD2|TRBV20-1
CSARARASGSYNEQFF
TGCAGTGCTAGAGCGAGGGCTAGCGGGTCCTACAATGAGCAGTTCTTC
>TRBJ2-2|-|TRBD1|TRBV5-1
CASTDRGQSTGELFF
TGCGCCAGCACCGACAGGGGGCAGAGCACCGGGGAGCTGTTTTTT
>TRBJ2-5|-|TRBD2|TRBV5-1
CASSFSGGLEETQYF
TGCGCCAGCAGCTTTAGCGGGGGTTTAGAAGAGACCCAGTACTTC
>TRBJ2-7|few|TRBD2|TRBV5-1
CASSLGLAGESYEQYF
TGCGCCAGCAGCTTGGGGCTAGCGGGAGAGTCCTACGAGCAGTACTTC
>TRBJ2-7|many|TRBD1|TRBV7-9
CASSLGTGSYEQYF
TGTGCCAGCAGTTTAGGGACAGGCTCCTACGAGCAGTACTTC
>TRBJ2-7|few|TRBD2|TRBV20-1
CSASPPGTSGRYEQYF
TGCAGTGCTAGCCCCCCCGGGACTAGCGGGAGGTACGAGCAGTACTTC
>TRBJ2-5|-|TRBD2|TRBV9
CASSASGSQETQYF
TGTGCCAGCAGCGCAAGCGGGAGTCAAGAGACCCAGTACTTC
>TRBJ2-7|few|TRBD1|TRBV5-6
CASSSPTGFYEQYF
TGTGCCAGCAGCTCCCCGACAGGGTTCTACGAGCAGTACTTC
>TRBJ1-1|-|-|TRBV2
CASSFDRLEGEAFF
TGTGCCAGCAGCTTCGACAGGCTGGAGGGAGAAGCTTTCTTT
>TRBJ2-4|-|-|TRBV6-5
CASSYSGERLAKNIQYF
TGTGCCAGCAGTTACTCGGGGGAGAGATTAGCCAAAAACATTCAGTACTTC
>TRBJ2-3|-|TRBD2|TRBV28
CASSVSGRATDTQYF
TGTGCCAGCAGTGTGAGCGGGAGGGCGACAGATACGCAGTATTTT
>TRBJ2-2|few|-|TRBV7-8
CASSSRTLNTGELFF
TGTGCCAGCAGCTCCCGGACCCTAAACACCGGGGAGCTGTTTTTT
>TRBJ2-1|-|-|TRBV18
CASSPLSVGSYNEQFF
TGTGCCAGCTCACCACTTTCCGTCGGGTCCTACAATGAGCAGTTCTTC
>TRBJ2-1|-|TRBD2|TRBV7-9
CASSFWLAGDSYNEQFF
TGTGCCAGCAGCTTTTGGCTAGCGGGAGATTCCTACAATGAGCAGTTCTTC
>TRBJ2-1|few|TRBD1|TRBV7-8
CASILTGVSYNEQFF
TGTGCCAGCATTCTAACAGGGGTCTCCTACAATGAGCAGTTCTTC
>TRBJ1-1|-|-|TRBV20-1
CSARVGAVGTEAFF
TGCAGTGCTAGAGTAGGGGCGGTTGGGACTGAAGCTTTCTTT
>TRBJ2-5|few|-|TRBV29-1
CSVVRQQETQYF
TGCAGCGTTGTCCGACAGCAAGAGACCCAGTACTTC
>TRBJ1-1|few|-|TRBV12-3/TRBV12-4
CASSFRGGGINTEAFF
TGTGCCAGCAGTTTCCGAGGTGGCGGGATTAACACTGAAGCTTTCTTT
>TRBJ1-2|few|TRBD1|TRBV18
CASSPPGTAFNYGYTF
TGTGCCAGCTCACCACCCGGGACAGCTTTTAACTATGGCTACACCTTC
>TRBJ2-2|-|-|TRBV11-2
CAESRTQNTGELFF
TGTGCGGAAAGTCGAACACAGAACACCGGGGAGCTGTTTTTT
>TRBJ2-2|-|-|TRBV7-9
CASSSDPGELFF
TGTGCCAGCAGCTCCGACCCCGGGGAGCTGTTTTTT
>TRBJ1-3|few|TRBD1|TRBV12-3/TRBV12-4
CASRATGGPGNTIYF
TGTGCCAGCAGAGCGACAGGGGGGCCTGGAAACACCATATATTTT
>TRBJ2-1|few|TRBD2|TRBV6-1
CASRPWISGIGRSNEQFF
TGTGCCAGCAGACCATGGATTAGCGGGATCGGTCGGTCAAATGAGCAGTTCTTC
>TRBJ2-7|few|-|TRBV20-1
CSAKKGNYEQYF
TGCAGTGCAAAAAAAGGAAACTACGAGCAGTACTTC
>TRBJ2-2|-|-|TRBV2
CASNAPARIRTGELFF
TGTGCCAGCAATGCCCCCGCCCGGATCCGGACCGGGGAGCTGTTTTTT
>TRBJ1-1|few|-|TRBV7-9
CASSNVQSEAFF
TGTGCCAGCAGCAACGTACAAAGTGAAGCTTTCTTT